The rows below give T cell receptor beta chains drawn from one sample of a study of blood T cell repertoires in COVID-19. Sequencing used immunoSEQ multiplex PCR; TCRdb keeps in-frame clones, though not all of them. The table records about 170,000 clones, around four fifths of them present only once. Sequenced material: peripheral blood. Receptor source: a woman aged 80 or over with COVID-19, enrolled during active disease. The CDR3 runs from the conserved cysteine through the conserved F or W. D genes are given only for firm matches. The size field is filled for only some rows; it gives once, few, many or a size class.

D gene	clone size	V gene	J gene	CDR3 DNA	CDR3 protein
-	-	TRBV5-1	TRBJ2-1	TGCGCCAGCAGCTTGGACTCTTACAATGAGCAGTTCTTC	CASSLDSYNEQFF
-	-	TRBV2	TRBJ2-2	TGTGCCAGCAGACAAACTGCGGGCCCCGGGGAGCTGTTTTTT	CASRQTAGPGELFF
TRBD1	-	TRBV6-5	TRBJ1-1	TGTGCCAGCAGTTACCGGGACAGGGCCACTGAAGCTTTCTTT	CASSYRDRATEAFF
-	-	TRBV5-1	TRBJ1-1	TGCGCCAGCAGCTTGGAACTAGAGTACACTGAAGCTTTCTTT	CASSLELEYTEAFF
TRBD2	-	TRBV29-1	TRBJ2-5	TGCAGCGTTGAAAAACTAGCGAGAACTTCAAGGTACCAAGAGACCCAGTACTTC	CSVEKLARTSRYQETQYF
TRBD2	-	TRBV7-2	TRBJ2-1	TGTGCCAGCAGACTAGCGGGGGGGCCAGATGAGCAGTTCTTC	CASRLAGGPDEQFF
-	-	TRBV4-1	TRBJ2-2	TGCGCCAGCAGGCTTGGGCAGGGAGGCACCGGGGAGCTGTTTTTT	CASRLGQGGTGELFF
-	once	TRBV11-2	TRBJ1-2	TGTGCCAGCAGCTTAGGAGGGAACTATGGCTACACCTTC	CASSLGGNYGYTF
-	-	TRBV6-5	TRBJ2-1	TGTGCCACTCGAGTAACCCCGCGAACCTACAATGAGCAGTTCTTC	CATRVTPRTYNEQFF
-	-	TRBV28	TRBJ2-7	TGTGCCAGCAGTTTAATCCGGAGCTCCTACGAGCAGTACTTC	CASSLIRSSYEQYF
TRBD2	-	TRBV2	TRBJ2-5	TGTGCCAGCAGTGATGATCTAGCGGGGCGAAAGACCCAGTACTTC	CASSDDLAGRKTQYF
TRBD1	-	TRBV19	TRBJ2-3	TGTGCCAGTAGTACGACAGGGACGCGGGATACGCAGTATTTT	CASSTTGTRDTQYF
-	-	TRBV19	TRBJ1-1	TGTGCCAGTAGTATCGCCCCTGGGGAGGGGAACACTGAAGCTTTCTTT	CASSIAPGEGNTEAFF
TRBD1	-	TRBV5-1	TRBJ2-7	TGCGCCAGCAGCCCAGGGACAGCGAGCTCCTACGAGCAGTACTTC	CASSPGTASSYEQYF
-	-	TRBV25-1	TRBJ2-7	TGTGCCAGCAGCCCCCCCCCAGGGAACTACGAGCAGTACTTC	CASSPPPGNYEQYF
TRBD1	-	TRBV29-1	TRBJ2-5	TGCAGCGTCCTTGAGACAGGGGACAGTCTCGCGTACTTC	CSVLETGDSLAYF
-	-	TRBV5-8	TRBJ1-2	TGTGCCAGCAGATTCGAATGGGCCATTTATGGCTACACCTTC	CASRFEWAIYGYTF
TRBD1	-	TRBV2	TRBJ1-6	TGTGCCAGCAGTGAAAGGGGGACAGCTAATTCACCCCTCCACTTT	CASSERGTANSPLHF
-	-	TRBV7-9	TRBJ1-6	TGTGCCAGCAGCAGAACCCCGGCCGGGGGATCCTATAATTCACCCCTCCACTTT	CASSRTPAGGSYNSPLHF
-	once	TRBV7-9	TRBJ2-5	TGTGCCAGCAGCTTAAGTGGGCCGGACCAAGAGACCCAGTACTTC	CASSLSGPDQETQYF
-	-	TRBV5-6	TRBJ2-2	TGTGCCAGCAGCTTGGGACAGGATTACACCGGGGAGCTGTTTTTT	CASSLGQDYTGELFF
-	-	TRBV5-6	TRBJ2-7	TGTGCCAGCAGCTTCGGCTCCTACGAGCAGTACTTC	CASSFGSYEQYF
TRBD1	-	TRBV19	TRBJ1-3	TGTGCCAGTCTAGGGGACAGGGAGCACACCATATATTTT	CASLGDREHTIYF
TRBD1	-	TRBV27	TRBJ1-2	TGTGCCAGCAGTGGAACCCGGACAGGGAGAGGCTACACCTTC	CASSGTRTGRGYTF
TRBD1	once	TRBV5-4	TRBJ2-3	TGTGCCAGCAGCCCGACAGGGCAGCGCACAGATACGCAGTATTTT	CASSPTGQRTDTQYF
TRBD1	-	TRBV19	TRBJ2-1	TGTGCCAGTAGTCAGGACAGGGGCAATGAGCAGTTCTTC	CASSQDRGNEQFF
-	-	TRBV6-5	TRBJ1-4	TGTGCCAGCAGGAAAGTGTGGGCACCTAATGAAAAACTGTTTTTT	CASRKVWAPNEKLFF
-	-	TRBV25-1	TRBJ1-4	TGTGCCAGCAGTGGTTACAGTACAACTAATGAAAAACTGTTTTTT	CASSGYSTTNEKLFF
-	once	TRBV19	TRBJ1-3	TGTGCCAGTAGTATCGACTCGGGAAACACCATATATTTT	CASSIDSGNTIYF
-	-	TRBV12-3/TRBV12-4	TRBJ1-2	TGTGCCAGCAGTTTCGGGTTTAACTATGGCTACACCTTC	CASSFGFNYGYTF
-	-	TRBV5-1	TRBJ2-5	TGCGCCAGCAGCTTCCGGGGAGAGGAGACCCAGTACTTC	CASSFRGEETQYF
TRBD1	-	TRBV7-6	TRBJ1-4	TGTGCCAGCAGCTCCAGGGGGCCCACAACTAATGAAAAACTGTTTTTT	CASSSRGPTTNEKLFF
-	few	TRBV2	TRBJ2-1	TGTGCCAGCAGTCCCCCCAGGGTTGAGCAGTTCTTC	CASSPPRVEQFF
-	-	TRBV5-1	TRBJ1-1	TGCGCCAGCAGCGTACTGACCACGGGGGACACTGAAGCTTTCTTT	CASSVLTTGDTEAFF
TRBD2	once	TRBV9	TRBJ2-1	TGTGCCAGCAGCAGGGAGGGTTGGTCGCAGTTCTTC	CASSREGWSQFF
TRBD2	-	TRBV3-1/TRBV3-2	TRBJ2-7	TGTGCCAGCAGCCCCCGGGGCAAGCGGGAGACCTACGAGCAGTACTTC	CASSPRGKRETYEQYF
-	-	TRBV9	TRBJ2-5	TGTGCCAGCAGCGTAGCGTCCCAAGAGACCCAGTACTTC	CASSVASQETQYF
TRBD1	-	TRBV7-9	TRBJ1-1	TGTGCCAGCAGCGAGGGACAGTTGAACACTGAAGCTTTCTTT	CASSEGQLNTEAFF
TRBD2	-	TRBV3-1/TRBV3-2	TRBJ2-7	TGTGCCGCCAAATCTAGCGGGAGGGGGGAGCAGTACTTC	CAAKSSGRGEQYF
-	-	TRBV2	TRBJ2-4	TGTGCCAGCAGTTCCCCGGGGATTCAGTACTTC	CASSSPGIQYF
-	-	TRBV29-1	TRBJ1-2	TGCAGCGTTGGGGGACAAAACTATGGCTACACCTTC	CSVGGQNYGYTF
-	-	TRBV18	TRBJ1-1	TGTGCCAGCTCACCTCGGGGGGGGCGCGATACTGAAGCTTTCTTT	CASSPRGGRDTEAFF
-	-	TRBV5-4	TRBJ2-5	TGTGCCAGCAGCCCCTCCCAAGAGACCCAGTACTTC	CASSPSQETQYF
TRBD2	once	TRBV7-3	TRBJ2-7	TGTGCCAGCAGCACGGGGACTAGCGGGATCTACGAGCAGTACTTC	CASSTGTSGIYEQYF
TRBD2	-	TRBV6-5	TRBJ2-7	TGTGCCAGCACCTTAGGGACTAGCGCAACCTACGAGCAGTACTTC	CASTLGTSATYEQYF
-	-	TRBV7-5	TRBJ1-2	TGTGCCAGAAGCTTAGATCCCCGCGGCCACTATGGCTACACCTTC	CARSLDPRGHYGYTF
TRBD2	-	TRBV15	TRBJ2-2	TGTGCCACCAGCTCGGGGGGTGGAGGCCGGTTAGAGCTGTTTTTT	CATSSGGGGRLELFF
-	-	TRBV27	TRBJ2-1	TGTGCCAGCAGCCGACAGAGCTCCTACAATGAGCAGTTCTTC	CASSRQSSYNEQFF
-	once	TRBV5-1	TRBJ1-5	TGCGCCAGCAGCGAAACAGGGCAGCCCCAGCATTTT	CASSETGQPQHF
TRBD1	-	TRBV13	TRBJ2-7	TGTGCCAGCAGCTTAGGGACAGGGGGCGGGGTCGGCGAGCAGTACTTC	CASSLGTGGGVGEQYF
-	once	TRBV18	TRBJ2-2	TGTGCCAGCTCACCACGAGGTTCAGGGGCGGGTACCTACGCCGGGGAGCTGTTTTTT	CASSPRGSGAGTYAGELFF
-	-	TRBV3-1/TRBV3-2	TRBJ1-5	TGTGCCAGCAGCCGAGGACTGGGCTCCGTGGGGAATGGGCCCCAGCATTTT	CASSRGLGSVGNGPQHF
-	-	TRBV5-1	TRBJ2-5	TGCGCCAGCAGCTTTGGTGGGAGTGGGTTGGAGACCCAGTACTTC	CASSFGGSGLETQYF
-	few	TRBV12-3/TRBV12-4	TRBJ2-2	TGTGCCAGCAGTCCCAGGGCCGGGGAGCTGTTTTTT	CASSPRAGELFF
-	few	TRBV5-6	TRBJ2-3	TGTGCCAGCAGCTTGGGAACAGGGTATGAGGATACGCAGTATTTT	CASSLGTGYEDTQYF